These T cell receptor beta chains were read from a single sample in a study of T cell responses to AZD1222 COVID-19 vaccine. Sequencing was performed with immunoSEQ multiplex PCR; in TCRdb, only in-frame clones are kept and a portion is missing. The sample includes 150,000 to 170,000 clones, 80% to 90% seen only once; the top ten take under 7%. The sample was peripheral blood, taken on day 0 of MenACWY control vaccination. The receptor set was obtained from an adult in good health. Each CDR3 is given with its conserved first and last residue. A D gene is named only where the DNA matches it firmly. Clone size appears in some rows only: once, few, many, or a class for an expanded clone.

d_gene: .
v_gene: TRBV5-1
abundance: .
j_gene: TRBJ2-5
CDR3nt: TGCGCCAGCAGGGAGGAGGGGGCCGTCGGGACCCAGTACTTC
CDR3aa: CASREEGAVGTQYF

d_gene: .
v_gene: TRBV18
abundance: .
j_gene: TRBJ2-2
CDR3nt: TGTGCCAGCTCACCTAAAGGGCCCACCGGGGAGCTGTTTTTT
CDR3aa: CASSPKGPTGELFF

d_gene: .
v_gene: TRBV29-1
abundance: .
j_gene: TRBJ2-2
CDR3nt: TGCAGCGTTGAGCCCGGGGTTGGGTACACCGGGGAGCTGTTTTTT
CDR3aa: CSVEPGVGYTGELFF

d_gene: TRBD2
v_gene: TRBV6-5
abundance: .
j_gene: TRBJ2-1
CDR3nt: TGTGCCAGCAGCCTAGCGGGGGGTCTGGATGAGCAGTTCTTC
CDR3aa: CASSLAGGLDEQFF

d_gene: .
v_gene: TRBV7-3
abundance: .
j_gene: TRBJ2-3
CDR3nt: TGTGCCAGCAGCCTTCGGGGAGGAAGCACAGATACGCAGTATTTT
CDR3aa: CASSLRGGSTDTQYF

d_gene: .
v_gene: TRBV6-5
abundance: .
j_gene: TRBJ2-1
CDR3nt: TGTGCCAGCAGTTACTCGAACGGGGCCGTCAATGAGCAGTTCTTC
CDR3aa: CASSYSNGAVNEQFF

d_gene: .
v_gene: TRBV12-3/TRBV12-4
abundance: .
j_gene: TRBJ2-5
CDR3nt: TGTGCCAGCAGTTTCCGGGTAGGTCAGACCCAGTACTTC
CDR3aa: CASSFRVGQTQYF

d_gene: .
v_gene: TRBV5-6
abundance: .
j_gene: TRBJ1-2
CDR3nt: TGTGCCAGCAGCTTCGCGGGGTTAAACTATGGCTACACCTTC
CDR3aa: CASSFAGLNYGYTF

d_gene: .
v_gene: TRBV5-1
abundance: once
j_gene: TRBJ2-3
CDR3nt: TGCGCCAGCAGCTCGAGCGGAAGCACAGATACGCAGTATTTT
CDR3aa: CASSSSGSTDTQYF

d_gene: TRBD1
v_gene: TRBV10-1
abundance: .
j_gene: TRBJ1-1
CDR3nt: TGCGCCAGCAGGGGACAGCTCCCGAACACTGAAGCTTTCTTT
CDR3aa: CASRGQLPNTEAFF

d_gene: .
v_gene: TRBV3-1/TRBV3-2
abundance: .
j_gene: TRBJ1-1
CDR3nt: TGTGCCAGCAGCCAACGGGAGATGAACACTGAAGCTTTCTTT
CDR3aa: CASSQREMNTEAFF

d_gene: .
v_gene: TRBV19
abundance: .
j_gene: TRBJ2-2
CDR3nt: TGTGCCAGTACCCAAAGAAGGGGGGGCCAGTTCACCGGGGAGCTGTTTTTT
CDR3aa: CASTQRRGGQFTGELFF

d_gene: .
v_gene: TRBV19
abundance: .
j_gene: TRBJ1-2
CDR3nt: TGTGCCAGTAGAAAGACCGAGAGGGTCAGAACTAGCGATGGCTACACCTTC
CDR3aa: CASRKTERVRTSDGYTF

d_gene: .
v_gene: TRBV19
abundance: .
j_gene: TRBJ1-3
CDR3nt: TGTGCCAGTAGCGAAAAAGTCCTAAACACCATATATTTT
CDR3aa: CASSEKVLNTIYF

d_gene: .
v_gene: TRBV28
abundance: .
j_gene: TRBJ1-1
CDR3nt: TGTGCCAGCAGTTTACCCTCTCGAGGGAACACTGAAGCTTTCTTT
CDR3aa: CASSLPSRGNTEAFF

d_gene: .
v_gene: TRBV6-5
abundance: .
j_gene: TRBJ1-5
CDR3nt: TGTGCCAGCAGGGTGACAGGTGGGAGCAATCAGCCCCAGCATTTT
CDR3aa: CASRVTGGSNQPQHF

d_gene: .
v_gene: TRBV30
abundance: .
j_gene: TRBJ1-5
CDR3nt: TGTGCCTGGAGCCAACGGGGGCGTTGGTCTAGCAATCAGCCCCAGCATTTT
CDR3aa: CAWSQRGRWSSNQPQHF

d_gene: .
v_gene: TRBV19
abundance: .
j_gene: TRBJ2-7
CDR3nt: TGTGCCAGTAGTATGAAGGACGAGCAGTACTTC
CDR3aa: CASSMKDEQYF

d_gene: TRBD2
v_gene: TRBV19
abundance: .
j_gene: TRBJ2-1
CDR3nt: TGTGCCAGTAGTATGGGGCTAGCGGGAGTATCCTACAATGAGCAGTTCTTC
CDR3aa: CASSMGLAGVSYNEQFF

d_gene: .
v_gene: TRBV7-2
abundance: few
j_gene: TRBJ1-2
CDR3nt: TGTGCCAGCAGCTTAGCGCTTCGGGCTGGCTACACCTTC
CDR3aa: CASSLALRAGYTF

d_gene: TRBD2
v_gene: TRBV5-4
abundance: .
j_gene: TRBJ2-2
CDR3nt: TGTGCCAGCAGCTGGGGCCGGGGCGGGAGCACCGGGGAGCTGTTTTTT
CDR3aa: CASSWGRGGSTGELFF

d_gene: .
v_gene: TRBV19
abundance: .
j_gene: TRBJ1-1
CDR3nt: TGTGCCAGTACCCTGGGAGGGGATGCCACTGAAGCTTTCTTT
CDR3aa: CASTLGGDATEAFF

d_gene: .
v_gene: TRBV28
abundance: .
j_gene: TRBJ2-3
CDR3nt: TGTGCCAGCGGATCCGGGGGACCAAGCACAGATACGCAGTATTTT
CDR3aa: CASGSGGPSTDTQYF

d_gene: .
v_gene: TRBV20-1
abundance: .
j_gene: TRBJ1-1
CDR3nt: TGCAGTGCTAGTAATCGGCTAGGCGGGAACACTGAAGCTTTCTTT
CDR3aa: CSASNRLGGNTEAFF

d_gene: .
v_gene: TRBV27
abundance: .
j_gene: TRBJ1-2
CDR3nt: TGTGCCAGCAGTTTTGTGGGGGGGGACTATGGCTACACCTTC
CDR3aa: CASSFVGGDYGYTF

d_gene: TRBD1
v_gene: TRBV30
abundance: .
j_gene: TRBJ1-5
CDR3nt: TGTGCCTGGAGTGTTGGGACAGGGACTCAGCCCCAGCATTTT
CDR3aa: CAWSVGTGTQPQHF

d_gene: TRBD2
v_gene: TRBV19
abundance: .
j_gene: TRBJ2-1
CDR3nt: TGTGCCAGTAAATCGGTTCGGGAGGGAGCCTACAATGAGCAGTTCTTC
CDR3aa: CASKSVREGAYNEQFF

d_gene: .
v_gene: TRBV4-3
abundance: few
j_gene: TRBJ2-1
CDR3nt: TGCGCCAGCAGCCAAGATGGGAACAGGTACAATGAGCAGTTCTTC
CDR3aa: CASSQDGNRYNEQFF

d_gene: .
v_gene: TRBV5-6
abundance: once
j_gene: TRBJ2-6
CDR3nt: TGTGCCAGCAGCTCCCGGACAGCCCTGTTCTCTGGGGCCAACGTCCTGACTTTC
CDR3aa: CASSSRTALFSGANVLTF

d_gene: .
v_gene: TRBV9
abundance: once
j_gene: TRBJ1-6
CDR3nt: TGTGCCAGCAGCGTCGACAGAGCCGACAGTTCACCCCTCCACTTT
CDR3aa: CASSVDRADSSPLHF

d_gene: .
v_gene: TRBV5-4
abundance: .
j_gene: TRBJ2-3
CDR3nt: TGTGCCAGCAGTAACCGCGGTGGTGCAGATACGCAGTATTTT
CDR3aa: CASSNRGGADTQYF

d_gene: .
v_gene: TRBV3-1/TRBV3-2
abundance: .
j_gene: TRBJ2-2
CDR3nt: TGTGCCAGCAGCCAAGATAACGGAGCGGGCAGGGAGCTGTTTTTT
CDR3aa: CASSQDNGAGRELFF

d_gene: .
v_gene: TRBV27
abundance: .
j_gene: TRBJ2-7
CDR3nt: TGTGCCAGCAGTTTTCTCTCGCGGGGAGTAAAGAACGAGCAGTACTTC
CDR3aa: CASSFLSRGVKNEQYF

d_gene: .
v_gene: TRBV7-9
abundance: .
j_gene: TRBJ2-1
CDR3nt: TGTGCCAGCAGCTCCCGGGCGAGCTCCTACAATGAGCAGTTCTTC
CDR3aa: CASSSRASSYNEQFF

d_gene: .
v_gene: TRBV7-2
abundance: .
j_gene: TRBJ2-1
CDR3nt: TGTGCCAGCAGCCGGCAGGGTTACTACAATGAGCAGTTCTTC
CDR3aa: CASSRQGYYNEQFF

d_gene: TRBD1
v_gene: TRBV29-1
abundance: .
j_gene: TRBJ1-1
CDR3nt: TGCAGCGTTGCGGGACAGAGGCTGAACACTGAAGCTTTCTTT
CDR3aa: CSVAGQRLNTEAFF

d_gene: .
v_gene: TRBV7-8
abundance: once
j_gene: TRBJ2-7
CDR3nt: TGTGCCAGCAGCTTAGTCGGGAACTCCTACGAGCAGTACTTC
CDR3aa: CASSLVGNSYEQYF

d_gene: .
v_gene: TRBV12-3/TRBV12-4
abundance: .
j_gene: TRBJ2-7
CDR3nt: TGTGCCAGCAGACTTTCTTCCTCCTACGAGCAGTACTTC
CDR3aa: CASRLSSSYEQYF

d_gene: TRBD2
v_gene: TRBV7-9
abundance: .
j_gene: TRBJ2-7
CDR3nt: TGTGCCAGCAGCTCCTATAGCGGGAGGGCCGGGGGAGAGCAGTACTTC
CDR3aa: CASSSYSGRAGGEQYF

d_gene: TRBD2
v_gene: TRBV5-4
abundance: .
j_gene: TRBJ2-5
CDR3nt: TGTGCCAGCAGCTTAGGCTGGCGGGGGGGCCAAGAGACCCAGTACTTC
CDR3aa: CASSLGWRGGQETQYF

d_gene: TRBD2
v_gene: TRBV5-1
abundance: .
j_gene: TRBJ2-7
CDR3nt: TGCGCCAGCAGCTTCCTAGCGGGAGAAAACGGCGAGCAGTACTTC
CDR3aa: CASSFLAGENGEQYF

d_gene: TRBD1
v_gene: TRBV6-2/TRBV6-3
abundance: .
j_gene: TRBJ1-2
CDR3nt: TGTGCCAGCAGTAACCCACAGGGGTCCCTCCCCTATGGCTACACCTTC
CDR3aa: CASSNPQGSLPYGYTF

d_gene: .
v_gene: TRBV7-3
abundance: once
j_gene: TRBJ1-1
CDR3nt: TGTGCCAGCAGCGTGGATTCCTTGAACACTGAAGCTTTCTTT
CDR3aa: CASSVDSLNTEAFF

d_gene: .
v_gene: TRBV9
abundance: .
j_gene: TRBJ2-1
CDR3nt: TGTGCCAGCAGCGTAGCTACCTACAATGAGCAGTTCTTC
CDR3aa: CASSVATYNEQFF

d_gene: TRBD1
v_gene: TRBV5-1
abundance: .
j_gene: TRBJ2-1
CDR3nt: TGCGCCAGCAGCCCCCTCCCGGGACAGCGTGGGAATGAGCAGTTCTTC
CDR3aa: CASSPLPGQRGNEQFF

d_gene: .
v_gene: TRBV15
abundance: once
j_gene: TRBJ2-3
CDR3nt: TGTGCCACCAGCAGAGGGTCACCCTCCACAGATACGCAGTATTTT
CDR3aa: CATSRGSPSTDTQYF

d_gene: .
v_gene: TRBV6-1
abundance: .
j_gene: TRBJ1-2
CDR3nt: TGTGCCAGCAGTGAAGCGGGGGGGGCGGAAGGGTATGGCTACACCTTC
CDR3aa: CASSEAGGAEGYGYTF

d_gene: .
v_gene: TRBV30
abundance: .
j_gene: TRBJ2-7
CDR3nt: TGTGCCTGGAGCCCATCTCCGGGGAGTGGAGAGCAGTACTTC
CDR3aa: CAWSPSPGSGEQYF

d_gene: .
v_gene: TRBV5-4
abundance: .
j_gene: TRBJ2-5
CDR3nt: TGTGCCAGCAGCTTTGGAGAGGTGATGACCCAGTACTTC
CDR3aa: CASSFGEVMTQYF

d_gene: TRBD1
v_gene: TRBV2
abundance: .
j_gene: TRBJ1-1
CDR3nt: TGTGCCAGCAGTGAGGTTAGGGGGCCGAACACTGAAGCTTTCTTT
CDR3aa: CASSEVRGPNTEAFF

d_gene: TRBD1
v_gene: TRBV7-2
abundance: few
j_gene: TRBJ1-4
CDR3nt: TGTGCCAGCAGCACAGGGACAGGGTTCGAGAATGAAAAACTGTTTTTT
CDR3aa: CASSTGTGFENEKLFF

d_gene: TRBD1
v_gene: TRBV7-9
abundance: once
j_gene: TRBJ2-7
CDR3nt: TGTGCCAGCAGTAAAGGGCTGGGACAGGGACCTAACTCCTACGAGCAGTACTTC
CDR3aa: CASSKGLGQGPNSYEQYF

d_gene: .
v_gene: TRBV19
abundance: .
j_gene: TRBJ1-1
CDR3nt: TGTGCCAGTACAGTCAGGGTGAACACTGAAGCTTTCTTT
CDR3aa: CASTVRVNTEAFF

d_gene: TRBD1
v_gene: TRBV18
abundance: .
j_gene: TRBJ1-5
CDR3nt: TGTGCCAGCTCACCAGATGGACAGGGGTTTCAGCCCCAGCATTTT
CDR3aa: CASSPDGQGFQPQHF

d_gene: .
v_gene: TRBV5-6
abundance: once
j_gene: TRBJ1-2
CDR3nt: TGTGCCAGCAGCCTGGGGGGTAACCGTGGCTACACCTTC
CDR3aa: CASSLGGNRGYTF

d_gene: TRBD2
v_gene: TRBV6-1
abundance: .
j_gene: TRBJ2-7
CDR3nt: TGTGCCAGCAGTGACCCAAGACTAGCGGGAATCTACGAGCAGTACTTC
CDR3aa: CASSDPRLAGIYEQYF

d_gene: .
v_gene: TRBV19
abundance: .
j_gene: TRBJ1-5
CDR3nt: TGTGCCAGTAGTATAGAAGGGACCACACTGGGACGCCAGAATCAGCCCCAGCATTTT
CDR3aa: CASSIEGTTLGRQNQPQHF

d_gene: TRBD1
v_gene: TRBV30
abundance: few
j_gene: TRBJ1-2
CDR3nt: TGTGCCTGGAGTGTAACGGGCAGGGGGGATGATGGCTACACCTTC
CDR3aa: CAWSVTGRGDDGYTF